A single sample gave rise to the 23 T cell receptor beta chains below, sequenced in a study of cytomegalovirus exposure and HLA in healthy donors. The PCR ran on 60 Vbeta and 13 Jbeta primers. This table comes from immunoSEQ multiplex PCR, and its TCRdb copy is limited to in-frame clones, with some not included. The sample shows around 100,000 clones, 77% of them seen only once. Source material: PBMCs. The receptors shown here come from a male donor in good health and CMV-seropositive.

V gene TRBV10-3 combines with J gene TRBJ1-1, with 7 bases identical to TRBD1. Germline CDR1 and CDR2: ENHRY and SYGVKD. The V gene end was trimmed by 6 bases and the J gene end by 4 bases; junction bases not matched to a gene: 8. The CDR3 has 14 amino acids. The CDR3 DNA follows: TGTGCCATCAGAACCGACAGGGCTGGCACTGAAGCTTTCTTT. Translating gives CAIRTDRAGTEAFF.

The rearrangement joins TRBV7-2 to TRBJ1-2; D might be TRBD1 (6 bases). Germline CDR1 is SGHTA and CDR2 is FQGNSA. CDR3 size: 12 residues. Trimming removed 4 bases at V and 8 bases at J, with 11 bases between. The CDR3 DNA reads as TGTGCCAGCAGCTCCGGGGGGCACGGCTACACCTTC. Its protein product is CASSSGGHGYTF.

This clone was detected only a few times. Germline is not matched at one junction end, which may reflect a read error. This chain joins TRBV7-9 and TRBJ2-6, with a tentative D call TRBD1 (5 bases). Germline V CDR1 and CDR2: SEHNR, FQNEAQ (reference sequence). This CDR3 contains 15 residues. This CDR3 is CASSLGAGGANGLTF. CDR3 DNA sequence: TGTGCCAGCAGCTTAGGGGCCGGTGGGGCCAACGGCCTGACTTTC.

V is TRBV11-3 and J is TRBJ2-1; the match to TRBD2 covers 9 bases. V shed 5 bases and J 0 bases; nucleotides not matched to a gene: 5. This CDR3 region has 16 residues. Per germline, CDR1 SGHNT and CDR2 YENEEA. The CDR3 bases are TGTGCCAGCAGCCCCGCGGGACTAGCCTCCTACAATGAGCAGTTCTTC. This encodes CASSPAGLASYNEQFF.

The V call is TRBV7-2, the J call TRBJ1-1; the D gene is possibly TRBD1 (6 bases). This CDR3 spans 14 amino acids. V dropped 0 bases and J dropped 5 bases, with 10 bases sitting between them. Per germline, CDR1 SGHTA and CDR2 FQGNSA. The CDR3 coding sequence is TGTGCCAGCAGCTTAGCGGGCCAGGGGACTGAAGCTTTCTTT. Its translation is CASSLAGQGTEAFF.

The chain recombines TRBV15 with TRBJ2-2; TRBD2 matches at 12 bases. Germline loops: CDR1 LNHNV, CDR2 YYDKDF (reference sequence). This CDR3 is 19 amino acids long. Germline trimming cut 3 bases from V and 1 base from J; bases unmatched to any gene: 9. The CDR3 DNA reads as TGTGCCACCAGCAGTCGACAGGGGACTAGCGGGTGGAACACCGGGGAGCTGTTTTTT. This codes for CATSSRQGTSGWNTGELFF. Filled out from reference TRBV15 and TRBJ2-2, the complete variable domain reads DAMVIQNPRYQVTQFGKPVTLSCSQTLNHNVMYWYQQKSSQAPKLLFHYYDKDFNNEADTPDNFQSRRPNTSFCFLDIRSPGLGDTAMYLCATSSRQGTSGWNTGELFFGEGSRLTVL.

The chain is built from TRBV5-4 and TRBJ2-1, with D perhaps matching TRBD2 (6 bases). Trimming pared 4 bases from V and 7 bases from J, leaving 18 bases between. Germline assignment: CDR1 SGHNT and CDR2 YYREEE (reference sequence). The CDR3 runs to 15 residues. CDR3 in amino acids: CASSPPGLKPNEQFF. The CDR3 DNA reads as TGTGCCAGCAGCCCGCCGGGACTCAAACCTAATGAGCAGTTCTTC.

This chain links TRBV6-5 with TRBJ2-7; D is unclear. Germline values: CDR1 MNHEY, CDR2 SVGAGI. CDR3 size: 14 residues. V dropped 0 bases and J dropped 1 base, with 7 bases sitting between them. Here the CDR3 reads CASSYSTSSYEQYF. DNA of the CDR3: TGTGCCAGCAGTTACTCCACATCTTCCTACGAGCAGTACTTC.

This sequence joins TRBV19 and TRBJ2-1; the match to TRBD2 covers 8 bases. Germline assignment: CDR1 LNHDA and CDR2 SQIVND (reference sequence). This CDR3 has 16 amino acids. J was trimmed by 8 bases and V by 8 bases; bases with no gene match: 17. CDR3 in DNA: TGTGCCAGTGCAAAGAGGCAAGCGGGAGTATCCTATGAGCAGTTCTTC. Protein product: CASAKRQAGVSYEQFF.

The chain carries TRBV19 and TRBJ2-5, with 9 bases identical to TRBD1. Germline CDR1 reads LNHDA; CDR2 reads SQIVND (reference sequence). The length of the CDR3 is 15 residues. The trim removed 0 bases at V and 2 bases at J, leaving 1 base unmatched. CDR3 sequence reads: CASSIEGQGQETQYF. CDR3 nucleotides: TGTGCCAGTAGTATAGAAGGACAGGGGCAAGAGACCCAGTACTTC.

Concerning this clone itself: At the DNA level, this CDR3 is encoded by other sequences in the same sample as well. V is TRBV2 and J is TRBJ2-5, with TRBD2 matching over 7 bases. This CDR3 has 14 residues. The J segment lost 5 bases and the V segment lost 6 bases, leaving 9 bases of the junction unmatched. Germline CDR1 and CDR2: SNHLY and FYNNEI. The CDR3 is CASSPRTSGETQYF. CDR3 coding DNA: TGTGCCAGCAGCCCTCGGACTAGTGGTGAGACCCAGTACTTC.

V usage is TRBV2 and J usage is TRBJ2-7; D possibly corresponds to TRBD1 (5 bases). Deletions cut 4 bases from V and 4 bases from J, with 8 bases between. The CDR3 totals 12 residues. Germline V gives CDR1 SNHLY, CDR2 FYNNEI. The CDR3 sequence: CASSAQGYEQYF. CDR3 bases: TGTGCCAGCAGTGCCCAGGGTTACGAGCAGTACTTC.

V and J are TRBV5-4 and TRBJ2-7, with a possible D match to TRBD2 (6 bases). Per the germline V gene, CDR1 is SGHNT and CDR2 is YYREEE (reference sequence). The CDR3 extends over 13 amino acids. Trimming took off 4 bases at V and 2 bases at J, with 10 bases between the two ends. The CDR3 region is CASSLDYTYEQYF. In DNA form, the CDR3 reads TGTGCCAGCAGCCTGGACTACACCTACGAGCAGTACTTC.

This chain joins TRBV11-1 and TRBJ1-2; 7 nucleotides align to TRBD1. Germline V CDR1 and CDR2: SGHAT, FQDESV (reference sequence). This CDR3 spans 14 amino acids. J was trimmed by 6 bases and V by 5 bases; bases with no gene match: 9. CDR3 sequence reads: CASSTDRASNGYTF. DNA of the CDR3: TGTGCCAGCAGCACCGACAGGGCATCTAATGGCTACACCTTC.

The V call is TRBV10-1, the J call TRBJ2-1; TRBD1 agrees at 7 bases. Germline CDR1 WNHNN, CDR2 SYGVQD (reference sequence). J lost 5 bases, V lost 10 bases, and 11 bases had no gene match. The CDR3 has 14 residues. In DNA form, the CDR3 reads TGCGCCATCTTAACGACGACAGGGAACAATGAGCAGTTCTTC. It specifies CAILTTTGNNEQFF.

The rearrangement uses TRBV19 and TRBJ1-5, with 7 bases matching TRBD1. The CDR3 is made up of 15 amino acids. Trimming cost V 7 bases and J 2 bases; bases outside gene matches: 8. Germline V gene data show CDR1 as LNHDA and CDR2 as SQIVND (reference sequence). The CDR3 DNA is TGTGCCAGTAATAGAGGGACAGCTGGCAATCAGCCCCAGCATTTT. This codes for CASNRGTAGNQPQHF.

As for this clone: This sample includes further DNA sequences coding for the same CDR3. CDR3: CASSLGQGNTEAFF. CDR3 coding DNA: TGTGCCAGTAGCCTCGGACAGGGGAACACTGAAGCTTTCTTT. This chain joins TRBV19 and TRBJ1-1, with TRBD1 matching 8 bases. With 6 bases clipped from V and 1 base from J, the junction kept 4 bases outside the gene matches. This CDR3 is built from 14 residues. The germline gives CDR1 LNHDA, CDR2 SQIVND (reference sequence). Complete variable domain (other parts from reference TRBV19 and TRBJ1-1): DGGITQSPKYLFRKEGQNVTLSCEQNLNHDAMYWYRQDPGQGLRLIYYSQIVNDFQKGDIAEGYSVSREKKESFPLTVTSAQKNPTAFYLCASSLGQGNTEAFFGQGTRLTVV.

The gene calls are TRBV7-2 and TRBJ2-5; TRBD1 agrees at 7 bases. The better agreement between TRBJ2-7 and the DNA end casts doubt on the J call. The CDR3 covers 15 residues. Germline-derived CDR1 and CDR2 are SGHTA and FQGNSA. CDR3 region: CASSLDGTATYEQYF. In DNA, the CDR3 is TGTGCCAGCAGCCTAGACGGGACAGCCACCTACGAGCAGTACTTC.

In this sample, this clone turned up once. At one end, the junction sequence differs from germline, possibly due to a read error. The V call is TRBV27, the J call TRBJ2-1; D ambiguous. Germline CDR1 and CDR2: MNHEY and SMNVEV (reference sequence). The CDR3 runs to 14 residues. In nucleotides, the CDR3 is TGTGCCAACAGTTTATCCCGGTCGGGCAATGAGCAGTTCTTC. The encoded protein is CANSLSRSGNEQFF.

This sequence joins TRBV9 and TRBJ1-3; D is unresolved. The CDR3 length is 16 residues. Germline assignment: CDR1 SGDLS and CDR2 YYNGEE. The V gene lost 1 base and the J gene lost 4 bases, with 15 bases spanning the gap. The CDR3 DNA sequence: TGTGCCAGCAGCGTAACGGCCGGAACGGGAGGAAACACCATATATTTT. It is translated as CASSVTAGTGGNTIYF.

V is TRBV30 and J is TRBJ1-3; a weak D match, TRBD1 (6 bases). V was cut by 4 bases and J by 1 base, with 11 bases left in between. This CDR3 comprises 14 residues. The germline V gene encodes CDR1 GTSNPN and CDR2 SVGIG (reference sequence). The CDR3 DNA is TGTGCCTGGACCGTAGGGGGATCTGGAAACACCATATATTTT. Protein: CAWTVGGSGNTIYF.

This rearrangement joins TRBV5-1 to TRBJ2-3; 8 bases match TRBD2. Germline loops: CDR1 SGHRS, CDR2 YFSETQ. The CDR3 runs to 17 residues. V shed 0 bases, J shed 2 bases, and the junction held 8 bases outside the gene matches. The CDR3 nucleotides read TGCGCCAGCAGCTTGGCCGGCCTAGCGGGTATCACAGATACGCAGTATTTT. Its translation is CASSLAGLAGITDTQYF.

The rearrangement links TRBV9 to TRBJ1-2, with 7 bases that match TRBD1. This CDR3 has 17 amino acids. Germline lookup yields CDR1 SGDLS and CDR2 YYNGEE. V lost 3 bases, J lost 1 base, and 12 bases stayed unmatched. CDR3 residues: CASSAGQALTFNYGYTF. The CDR3 nucleotides are TGTGCCAGCAGCGCCGGACAGGCCTTAACGTTTAACTATGGCTACACCTTC.